The rows below give T cell receptor beta chains drawn from one sample of a study of Ad26.COV2.S vaccination and SARS-CoV-2 variants. TCRdb's copy holds only in-frame clones and misses some; the assay was immunoSEQ multiplex PCR. The table lists around 350,000 clones, about 91% of them singletons, with 3.5% to 4.5% in the top ten. This specimen was peripheral blood, taken after recovery from COVID-19. These receptors originate from a human donor who had recovered from COVID-19. The CDR3 runs from the conserved cysteine through the conserved F or W. The D gene is left open where the match is weak. Clone size appears in some rows only: once, few, many, or a class for an expanded clone.

D gene: .
CDR3 length: 14
V gene: TRBV5-1
J gene: TRBJ2-3
clone size: once
CDR3 protein: CASSLFGRADTQYF
CDR3 DNA: TGCGCCAGCAGCTTGTTCGGGCGCGCAGATACGCAGTATTTT

D gene: .
CDR3 length: 11
V gene: TRBV7-9
J gene: TRBJ2-5
clone size: .
CDR3 protein: CASSLSSAQYF
CDR3 DNA: TGTGCCAGCAGCTTATCCTCGGCCCAGTACTTC

D gene: .
CDR3 length: 14
V gene: TRBV5-1
J gene: TRBJ1-5
clone size: .
CDR3 protein: CASSLSGAGQPQHF
CDR3 DNA: TGCGCCAGCAGCTTGAGTGGGGCGGGTCAGCCCCAGCATTTT

D gene: .
CDR3 length: 17
V gene: TRBV28
J gene: TRBJ1-5
clone size: .
CDR3 protein: CASTKGPGRDSNQPQHF
CDR3 DNA: TGTGCCAGCACCAAAGGACCCGGAAGGGACAGCAATCAGCCCCAGCATTTT

D gene: .
CDR3 length: 14
V gene: TRBV19
J gene: TRBJ2-7
clone size: once
CDR3 protein: CASSSRGLSYEQYF
CDR3 DNA: TGTGCCAGTAGTTCGAGAGGTCTATCCTACGAGCAGTACTTC

D gene: .
CDR3 length: 13
V gene: TRBV12-1
J gene: TRBJ1-2
clone size: .
CDR3 protein: CASWDRAGYGYTF
CDR3 DNA: TGTGCCAGCTGGGACAGGGCGGGCTATGGCTACACCTTC

D gene: .
CDR3 length: 14
V gene: TRBV19
J gene: TRBJ1-1
clone size: .
CDR3 protein: CASSIKRVNTEAFF
CDR3 DNA: TGTGCCAGTAGTATAAAGAGGGTGAACACTGAAGCTTTCTTT

D gene: .
CDR3 length: 13
V gene: TRBV2
J gene: TRBJ1-5
clone size: .
CDR3 protein: CASSVGGLQPQHF
CDR3 DNA: TGTGCCAGCAGTGTGGGAGGACTACAGCCCCAGCATTTT

D gene: TRBD1
CDR3 length: 15
V gene: TRBV19
J gene: TRBJ2-4
clone size: .
CDR3 protein: CASSTVPGGQNIQYF
CDR3 DNA: TGTGCCAGTAGCACCGTCCCAGGGGGCCAAAACATTCAGTACTTC

D gene: .
CDR3 length: 12
V gene: TRBV12-5
J gene: TRBJ2-7
clone size: .
CDR3 protein: CASGFDRYEQYF
CDR3 DNA: TGTGCTAGTGGTTTCGACAGGTACGAGCAGTACTTC

D gene: .
CDR3 length: 14
V gene: TRBV27
J gene: TRBJ1-5
clone size: .
CDR3 protein: CASSLQGSNQPQHF
CDR3 DNA: TGTGCCAGCAGTTTACAGGGCAGCAATCAGCCCCAGCATTTT

D gene: .
CDR3 length: 17
V gene: TRBV6-2/TRBV6-3
J gene: TRBJ1-5
clone size: few
CDR3 protein: CASSPYSRTATNQPQHF
CDR3 DNA: TGTGCCAGCAGCCCTTATTCTCGGACAGCGACGAATCAGCCCCAGCATTTT

D gene: .
CDR3 length: 13
V gene: TRBV19
J gene: TRBJ2-3
clone size: .
CDR3 protein: CASSLPYTDTQYF
CDR3 DNA: TGTGCCAGTAGTCTACCGTACACAGATACGCAGTATTTT

D gene: TRBD1
CDR3 length: 18
V gene: TRBV14
J gene: TRBJ2-1
clone size: .
CDR3 protein: CASSHIQHRDRERYEQFF
CDR3 DNA: TGTGCCAGCAGCCATATCCAGCACCGGGACAGGGAAAGATATGAGCAGTTCTTC

D gene: .
CDR3 length: 14
V gene: TRBV6-5
J gene: TRBJ2-3
clone size: .
CDR3 protein: CASSLALSTDTQYF
CDR3 DNA: TGTGCCAGCAGTTTAGCCCTTAGCACAGATACGCAGTATTTT

D gene: .
CDR3 length: 12
V gene: TRBV19
J gene: TRBJ2-1
clone size: .
CDR3 protein: CASSTPSPEQFF
CDR3 DNA: TGTGCCAGTAGTACCCCTTCCCCCGAGCAGTTCTTC

D gene: .
CDR3 length: 15
V gene: TRBV9
J gene: TRBJ1-2
clone size: .
CDR3 protein: CASSVGSGANYGYTF
CDR3 DNA: TGTGCCAGCAGCGTAGGATCGGGGGCAAACTATGGCTACACCTTC

D gene: .
CDR3 length: 15
V gene: TRBV2
J gene: TRBJ1-5
clone size: .
CDR3 protein: CASRLQSYSNQPQHF
CDR3 DNA: TGTGCCAGCAGGCTACAGAGCTATAGCAATCAGCCCCAGCATTTT

D gene: .
CDR3 length: 17
V gene: TRBV9
J gene: TRBJ1-3
clone size: .
CDR3 protein: CASSVGGPGSSGNTIYF
CDR3 DNA: TGTGCCAGCAGCGTAGGAGGACCCGGGAGCTCTGGAAACACCATATATTTT

D gene: TRBD1
CDR3 length: 14
V gene: TRBV9
J gene: TRBJ2-7
clone size: .
CDR3 protein: CASSETDRVLEQYF
CDR3 DNA: TGTGCCAGCAGCGAAACGGACAGGGTTTTGGAGCAGTACTTC

D gene: .
CDR3 length: 13
V gene: TRBV7-3
J gene: TRBJ1-1
clone size: .
CDR3 protein: CASSLQGMGEAFF
CDR3 DNA: TGTGCCAGCAGCTTACAGGGGATGGGTGAAGCTTTCTTT

D gene: .
CDR3 length: 12
V gene: TRBV12-5
J gene: TRBJ1-1
clone size: .
CDR3 protein: CASGFWNTEAFF
CDR3 DNA: TGTGCTAGTGGTTTCTGGAACACTGAAGCTTTCTTT

D gene: .
CDR3 length: 13
V gene: TRBV6-1
J gene: TRBJ1-1
clone size: .
CDR3 protein: CASSEAGYTEAFF
CDR3 DNA: TGTGCCAGCAGTGAAGCAGGGTACACTGAAGCTTTCTTT

D gene: .
CDR3 length: 13
V gene: TRBV7-9
J gene: TRBJ1-2
clone size: .
CDR3 protein: CASSLVGLDGYTF
CDR3 DNA: TGTGCCAGCAGCTTGGTGGGCTTGGATGGCTACACCTTC

D gene: .
CDR3 length: 14
V gene: TRBV5-4
J gene: TRBJ1-1
clone size: .
CDR3 protein: CASSLSGGRSEAFF
CDR3 DNA: TGTGCCAGCAGCTTGTCGGGGGGCAGGTCTGAAGCTTTCTTT

D gene: .
CDR3 length: 12
V gene: TRBV6-2/TRBV6-3
J gene: TRBJ1-2
clone size: .
CDR3 protein: CASSFGVSGYTF
CDR3 DNA: TGTGCCAGCAGTTTTGGGGTGAGTGGCTACACCTTC

D gene: .
CDR3 length: 14
V gene: TRBV6-5
J gene: TRBJ1-5
clone size: .
CDR3 protein: CASSYSGGGQPQHF
CDR3 DNA: TGTGCCAGCAGTTACTCAGGGGGAGGACAGCCCCAGCATTTT

D gene: .
CDR3 length: 17
V gene: TRBV5-4
J gene: TRBJ2-3
clone size: .
CDR3 protein: CASSLGGRVNVKDTQYF
CDR3 DNA: TGTGCCAGCAGCTTGGGTGGCAGGGTAAATGTAAAAGATACGCAGTATTTT

D gene: .
CDR3 length: 14
V gene: TRBV5-1
J gene: TRBJ2-3
clone size: .
CDR3 protein: CASSFRGVPDTQYF
CDR3 DNA: TGCGCCAGCAGCTTTCGCGGGGTCCCGGATACGCAGTATTTT

D gene: TRBD2
CDR3 length: 20
V gene: TRBV9
J gene: TRBJ2-1
clone size: .
CDR3 protein: CASSAAQRLAGASSAGKQFF
CDR3 DNA: TGTGCCAGCAGCGCCGCCCAGCGACTAGCGGGGGCCTCCTCGGCGGGGAAGCAGTTCTTC

D gene: .
CDR3 length: 17
V gene: TRBV7-2
J gene: TRBJ1-5
clone size: .
CDR3 protein: CASSLEGVAYSNQPQHF
CDR3 DNA: TGTGCCAGCAGCTTAGAAGGGGTCGCTTATAGCAATCAGCCCCAGCATTTT

D gene: TRBD2
CDR3 length: 17
V gene: TRBV2
J gene: TRBJ2-5
clone size: .
CDR3 protein: CASSRSSGGAFRETQYF
CDR3 DNA: TGTGCCAGCAGTAGATCTAGCGGGGGGGCCTTTAGAGAGACCCAGTACTTC

D gene: TRBD1
CDR3 length: 15
V gene: TRBV10-3
J gene: TRBJ2-2
clone size: .
CDR3 protein: CAIAQGGANTGELFF
CDR3 DNA: TGTGCCATTGCGCAAGGGGGCGCAAACACCGGGGAGCTGTTTTTT

D gene: .
CDR3 length: 14
V gene: TRBV7-2
J gene: TRBJ2-2
clone size: .
CDR3 protein: CASRGTGNTGELFF
CDR3 DNA: TGTGCCAGCAGAGGGACGGGAAACACCGGGGAGCTGTTTTTT

D gene: TRBD1
CDR3 length: 14
V gene: TRBV5-6
J gene: TRBJ2-7
clone size: .
CDR3 protein: CASTEGQGYYEQYF
CDR3 DNA: TGTGCCAGCACCGAGGGACAGGGTTATTACGAGCAGTACTTC

D gene: .
CDR3 length: 14
V gene: TRBV6-1
J gene: TRBJ1-5
clone size: .
CDR3 protein: CAIPQVSSNQPQHF
CDR3 DNA: TGTGCCATACCACAGGTTTCGAGCAATCAGCCCCAGCATTTT

D gene: TRBD2
CDR3 length: 14
V gene: TRBV10-2
J gene: TRBJ2-3
clone size: .
CDR3 protein: CASSPGTTTDTQYF
CDR3 DNA: TGCGCCAGCAGTCCCGGGACTACCACAGATACGCAGTATTTT

D gene: TRBD2
CDR3 length: 12
V gene: TRBV9
J gene: TRBJ2-1
clone size: once
CDR3 protein: CASSSGGNEQFF
CDR3 DNA: TGTGCCAGCAGCTCGGGGGGGAATGAGCAGTTCTTC

D gene: .
CDR3 length: 14
V gene: TRBV12-5
J gene: TRBJ1-5
clone size: .
CDR3 protein: CASGFARSIEPQHF
CDR3 DNA: TGTGCTAGTGGTTTCGCGAGGAGTATAGAGCCCCAGCATTTT

D gene: .
CDR3 length: 17
V gene: TRBV3-1/TRBV3-2
J gene: TRBJ1-1
clone size: .
CDR3 protein: CASSQDGEHGLDTEAFF
CDR3 DNA: TGTGCCAGCAGCCAAGATGGGGAACATGGATTAGACACTGAAGCTTTCTTT

D gene: .
CDR3 length: 14
V gene: TRBV6-2/TRBV6-3
J gene: TRBJ2-1
clone size: once
CDR3 protein: CASSLESQQATQFF
CDR3 DNA: TGTGCCAGCAGCTTGGAGAGCCAACAAGCTACGCAGTTCTTC

D gene: .
CDR3 length: 14
V gene: TRBV19
J gene: TRBJ1-1
clone size: large
CDR3 protein: CASSLTLGLTEAFF
CDR3 DNA: TGTGCCAGTAGCCTCACGCTGGGTCTTACTGAAGCTTTCTTT

D gene: TRBD2
CDR3 length: 16
V gene: TRBV9
J gene: TRBJ2-1
clone size: .
CDR3 protein: CASSFLAGGPVNEQFF
CDR3 DNA: TGTGCCAGCAGCTTCCTAGCGGGGGGGCCGGTCAATGAGCAGTTCTTC

D gene: .
CDR3 length: 16
V gene: TRBV13
J gene: TRBJ1-4
clone size: .
CDR3 protein: CASSLAGTLANEKLFF
CDR3 DNA: TGTGCCAGCAGCTTAGCAGGGACTTTAGCTAATGAAAAACTGTTTTTT

D gene: TRBD2
CDR3 length: 20
V gene: TRBV5-1
J gene: TRBJ2-2
clone size: once
CDR3 protein: CASSLTPWTSGGLNTGELFF
CDR3 DNA: TGCGCCAGCAGCTTAACGCCGTGGACTAGCGGGGGCCTTAACACCGGGGAGCTGTTTTTT

D gene: TRBD1
CDR3 length: 14
V gene: TRBV6-5
J gene: TRBJ2-7
clone size: once
CDR3 protein: CASSTGQISYEQYF
CDR3 DNA: TGTGCCAGCTCCACGGGACAGATCTCCTACGAGCAGTACTTC

D gene: .
CDR3 length: 15
V gene: TRBV2
J gene: TRBJ2-2
clone size: .
CDR3 protein: CASSLKAGVTGELFF
CDR3 DNA: TGTGCCAGCAGCCTAAAGGCAGGCGTTACCGGGGAGCTGTTTTTT

D gene: .
CDR3 length: 15
V gene: TRBV7-9
J gene: TRBJ1-3
clone size: .
CDR3 protein: CATDSPGARRNTIYF
CDR3 DNA: TGTGCCACCGACTCTCCAGGGGCTCGGAGAAACACCATATATTTT

D gene: .
CDR3 length: 15
V gene: TRBV6-6
J gene: TRBJ2-7
clone size: .
CDR3 protein: CASSYSGPSSYEQYF
CDR3 DNA: TGTGCCAGCAGTTACTCGGGACCGTCGTCCTACGAGCAGTACTTC

D gene: TRBD1
CDR3 length: 14
V gene: TRBV11-2
J gene: TRBJ1-1
clone size: .
CDR3 protein: CASSLAPMGQKAFF
CDR3 DNA: TGTGCCAGCAGCTTAGCCCCGATGGGACAGAAAGCTTTCTTT

D gene: .
CDR3 length: 14
V gene: TRBV5-4
J gene: TRBJ2-6
clone size: .
CDR3 protein: CASSSLGGANVLTF
CDR3 DNA: TGTGCCAGCAGCTCCTTGGGTGGGGCCAACGTCCTGACTTTC

D gene: .
CDR3 length: 11
V gene: TRBV28
J gene: TRBJ1-2
clone size: .
CDR3 protein: CASSLEDGYTF
CDR3 DNA: TGTGCCAGCAGTTTAGAGGATGGCTACACCTTC

D gene: .
CDR3 length: 18
V gene: TRBV19
J gene: TRBJ1-2
clone size: .
CDR3 protein: CASSIGKGTNYGSYGYTF
CDR3 DNA: TGTGCCAGTAGTATTGGCAAGGGAACAAACTATGGATCCTATGGCTACACCTTC

D gene: .
CDR3 length: 14
V gene: TRBV3-1/TRBV3-2
J gene: TRBJ2-2
clone size: few
CDR3 protein: CASSQIPGPGELFF
CDR3 DNA: TGTGCCAGCAGCCAAATCCCCGGGCCCGGGGAGCTGTTTTTT

D gene: .
CDR3 length: 12
V gene: TRBV6-1
J gene: TRBJ2-5
clone size: .
CDR3 protein: CASSESGITQYF
CDR3 DNA: TGTGCCAGCAGTGAATCTGGGATAACCCAGTACTTC

D gene: .
CDR3 length: 15
V gene: TRBV6-1
J gene: TRBJ2-5
clone size: .
CDR3 protein: CASSEGTASKETQYF
CDR3 DNA: TGTGCCAGCAGTGAAGGGACAGCTTCCAAGGAGACCCAGTACTTC

D gene: .
CDR3 length: 13
V gene: TRBV5-1
J gene: TRBJ2-7
clone size: .
CDR3 protein: CASSFKGERVEYF
CDR3 DNA: TGCGCCAGCAGCTTTAAGGGGGAGAGAGTGGAGTACTTC

D gene: .
CDR3 length: 14
V gene: TRBV10-3
J gene: TRBJ2-3
clone size: .
CDR3 protein: CAISGRGPTDTQYF
CDR3 DNA: TGTGCCATCAGTGGGAGGGGGCCGACGGATACGCAGTATTTT

D gene: TRBD1
CDR3 length: 13
V gene: TRBV2
J gene: TRBJ2-5
clone size: .
CDR3 protein: CASSRQGLQTQYF
CDR3 DNA: TGTGCCAGCAGTAGACAGGGCTTGCAGACCCAGTACTTC